Presented here are 23 T cell receptor beta chains from one specimen sequenced in a study of shared clonotypes between healthy human individuals. Here immunoSEQ multiplex PCR was the method, and the copy in TCRdb shows in-frame clones only, minus some. The table includes approximately 650,000 clones, 95% to 96% detected once. Naive CD8 cells comprised CD45RO-negative, CCR7-positively selected cells, excluding terminally differentiated effector memory CD45RA+ cells. The source material was naive CD8+ T cells sorted from blood. These receptors were taken from a woman younger than 45 in good health.

V and J are TRBV6-1 and TRBJ2-7, with D possibly being TRBD2 (6 bases). The CDR3 covers 12 residues. Looked up from germline, CDR1 is MNHNS and CDR2 is SASEGT. Trimming cost V 6 bases and J 6 bases, with 12 bases left between them. Here the CDR3 DNA reads TGTGCCAGCAGGGACGGGGGTGGCGAGCAGTACTTC. Protein: CASRDGGGEQYF.

This chain joins TRBV9 and TRBJ2-1; D is unresolved. Trimming left V 4 bases short and J 8 bases short, with 16 bases between. The CDR3 sequence is 14 residues long. Germline V CDR1 and CDR2: SGDLS, YYNGEE. The DNA for the CDR3 is TGTGCCAGCAGCCCCCCCCGCAGGAGAGATGAGCAGTTCTTC. It encodes CASSPPRRRDEQFF.

CDR3 nucleotides: TGTGCCAGCAGCACTTCCCCTAACAATGAGCAGTTCTTC. Its protein is CASSTSPNNEQFF. This chain joins TRBV27 and TRBJ2-1; D gene ambiguous. V gave up 6 bases and J gave up 5 bases, with 11 bases separating them. Germline loops: CDR1 MNHEY, CDR2 SMNVEV (reference sequence). CDR3 size: 13 residues.

The chain joins TRBV20-1 to TRBJ2-1; D not certain. Germline V gene data show CDR1 as DFQATT and CDR2 as SNEGSKA (reference sequence). The CDR3 consists of 11 residues. The V and J ends lost 5 bases and 6 bases respectively, with 8 bases between them. The CDR3 is CSAESGNEQFF. The CDR3, as DNA: TGCAGTGCTGAATCCGGCAATGAGCAGTTCTTC.

The chain recombines TRBV7-9 with TRBJ2-1; 10 bases are a match to TRBD2. J lost 5 bases, V lost 1 base, and 8 bases had no gene match. This CDR3 comprises 17 residues. The germline CDR1 and CDR2 sequences are SEHNR and FQNEAQ (reference sequence). The CDR3 DNA reads as TGTGCCAGCAGCTTAGAAAGAGCGGGAGGGTTAAACAATGAGCAGTTCTTC. Its translation is CASSLERAGGLNNEQFF.

The rearrangement uses TRBV19 and TRBJ2-5; D is uncertain. The J call could be wrong; TRBJ2-7 is a better fit for the DNA end. The CDR3 contains 15 residues. CDR1 and CDR2 from the germline V gene are LNHDA and SQIVND (reference sequence). CDR3 region: CASSVGSWTSYEQYF. For the CDR3, the DNA is TGTGCCAGTAGTGTGGGCAGTTGGACCTCCTACGAGCAGTACTTC.

This rearrangement joins TRBV29-1 to TRBJ2-5; 9 bases line up with TRBD1. The germline V gene encodes CDR1 SQVTM and CDR2 ANQGSEA. This CDR3 has 15 amino acids. V gave up 1 base and J gave up 1 base; unmatched junction bases: 4. CDR3: CSVEGGQGPQETQYF. The CDR3, as DNA: TGCAGCGTTGAAGGGGGACAGGGTCCCCAAGAGACCCAGTACTTC.

The J gene is TRBJ1-1, the V gene TRBV7-8; D perhaps matches TRBD1 (6 bases). This CDR3 has 16 residues. Germline V gene lookup returns CDR1 SGHVS and CDR2 FQNEAQ. V lost 0 bases and J lost 2, with 13 bases in between. The CDR3 region has the DNA TGTGCCAGCAGCTTAGCGCGGGGGGCCGTAAACACTGAAGCTTTCTTT. It translates to CASSLARGAVNTEAFF.

The chain carries TRBV6-5 and TRBJ2-3; maybe TRBD2 (6 bases). The CDR3 loop spans 12 amino acids. CDR1 and CDR2 from the germline V gene are MNHEY and SVGAGI. Trimming took off 5 bases at V and 7 bases at J, with 10 bases between the two ends. The DNA of the CDR3 is TGTGCCAGCAGTCCAGGAGGGAATACGCAGTATTTT. Protein: CASSPGGNTQYF.

The rearrangement uses TRBV4-1 and TRBJ2-2; D gene uncertain. The CDR3 is 18 amino acids. V lost 0 bases, J lost 1 base, and 15 bases lay in between. Germline assignment: CDR1 MGHRA and CDR2 YSYEKL. The CDR3 DNA is TGCGCCAGCAGCCAAGATCGGCCAGGAGATTTGAACACCGGGGAGCTGTTTTTT. Translating gives CASSQDRPGDLNTGELFF.

This clone appeared a single time. The chain links TRBV4-1 to TRBJ2-7; no definite D call. The CDR3 loop spans 15 amino acids. V shed 5 bases and J shed 0 bases, with 14 bases lying between them. Germline V gene sequence: CDR1 MGHRA, CDR2 YSYEKL. DNA for the CDR3: TGCGCCAGCAGCTTCCGGGCCCAGAGCTCCTACGAGCAGTACTTC. Translation: CASSFRAQSSYEQYF.

The J gene is TRBJ2-3, the V gene TRBV27, with a weak D call TRBD1 (6 bases). The CDR3 consists of 14 residues. V gave up 3 bases and J gave up 6 bases, with 13 bases separating them. Germline CDR1 is MNHEY and CDR2 is SMNVEV (reference sequence). The CDR3 loop is CASSFAGVADTQYF. The CDR3 DNA follows: TGTGCCAGCAGTTTCGCAGGGGTTGCCGATACGCAGTATTTT.

J is TRBJ2-2 and V is TRBV29-1; D is unresolved. Trimming took off 4 bases at V and 3 bases at J, with 6 bases between the two ends. Germline CDR1 reads SQVTM; CDR2 reads ANQGSEA. The CDR3 contains 12 residues. Here the CDR3 reads CSVGTDTGELFF. CDR3 nucleotide sequence: TGCAGCGTTGGTACGGACACCGGGGAGCTGTTTTTT.

V is TRBV28 and J is TRBJ1-2; TRBD1 might be the D (5 bases). Germline values: CDR1 MDHEN, CDR2 SYDVKM. V lost 6 bases, J lost 4 bases, and 12 bases lay in between. The CDR3 runs to 13 residues. DNA of the CDR3: TGTGCCAGCAGGGGGGTAGGCGGCTATGGCTACACCTTC. Translated, it gives CASRGVGGYGYTF.

The genes are TRBV9 and TRBJ2-1; 12 nucleotides match TRBD2. Trimming at V came to 3 bases and at J to 8 bases, leaving 6 bases not matched to a gene. The CDR3 has 15 amino acids. Germline V gene lookup returns CDR1 SGDLS and CDR2 YYNGEE. CDR3 region: CASSGTSGRRDEQFF. The CDR3 bases are TGTGCCAGCAGCGGAACTAGCGGGAGGAGGGATGAGCAGTTCTTC.

This clone was detected only once. The sample has other DNA sequences that encode this CDR3 too. V gene TRBV7-8 combines with J gene TRBJ2-1; TRBD2 might be the D (6 bases). Germline V gene lookup returns CDR1 SGHVS and CDR2 FQNEAQ. This CDR3 has 15 amino acids. V lost 6 bases, J lost 0 bases, and 12 bases lay in between. In DNA, the CDR3 is TGTGCCAGCAGTCCAGCGGGCGGCTCCTACAATGAGCAGTTCTTC. This encodes CASSPAGGSYNEQFF. Together with reference TRBV7-8 and TRBJ2-1, the CDR3 gives the full variable domain: GAGVSQSPRYKVAKRGQDVALRCDPISGHVSLFWYQQALGQGPEFLTYFQNEAQLDKSGLPSDRFFAERPEGSVSTLKIQRTQQEDSAVYLCASSPAGGSYNEQFFGPGTRLTVL.

The V and J genes are TRBV29-1 and TRBJ1-2; D unclear. Looked up from germline, CDR1 is SQVTM and CDR2 is ANQGSEA. The CDR3 is 14 residues long. Trimming removed 3 bases at V and 0 bases at J, with 11 bases between. This CDR3 is CSVEAGLANYGYTF. For the CDR3, the DNA is TGCAGCGTTGAGGCAGGACTAGCTAACTATGGCTACACCTTC.

The rearrangement links TRBV15 to TRBJ2-2; TRBD1 matches 9 bases. J lost 4 bases, V lost 9 bases, and 12 bases had no gene match. The germline CDR1 and CDR2 sequences are LNHNV and YYDKDF (reference sequence). The CDR3 totals 16 residues. The CDR3 DNA reads as TGTGCCACAGGGGGTGAGGGACAGGGAGGCACCGGGGAGCTGTTTTTT. Its translation: CATGGEGQGGTGELFF.

The rearrangement uses TRBV19 and TRBJ1-1, with D perhaps matching TRBD1 (6 bases). Germline V gene data show CDR1 as LNHDA and CDR2 as SQIVND (reference sequence). Trimming stripped 2 bases from V and 5 bases from J, with 9 bases between. This CDR3 region has 13 residues. In DNA form, the CDR3 reads TGTGCCAGTAGTATAACAGGGAAAACTGAAGCTTTCTTT. It yields the protein CASSITGKTEAFF.

The CDR3, as DNA: TGTGCCACCAGCAGAGTGTTGACCCGGGAGCTGTTTTTT. Protein sequence: CATSRVLTRELFF. The chain recombines TRBV15 with TRBJ2-2, with unresolved D. Trimming left V 1 base short and J 9 bases short, with 9 bases between. Germline assignment: CDR1 LNHNV and CDR2 YYDKDF (reference sequence). The CDR3 is made up of 13 amino acids.

The chain has TRBV27 and TRBJ2-7; 8 bases are shared with TRBD2. V was clipped by 6 bases and J by 1 base; unmatched bases: 8. The CDR3 is made up of 15 amino acids. Looked up from germline, CDR1 is MNHEY and CDR2 is SMNVEV (reference sequence). In nucleotides, the CDR3 is TGTGCCAGCAGCCAACTAGCGGCACCTTCCTACGAGCAGTACTTC. Translated: CASSQLAAPSYEQYF.

The chain recombines TRBV15 with TRBJ2-1; 7 nucleotides agree with TRBD2. After removal of 2 bases from V and 4 bases from J, the junction contained 5 bases not matched to a gene. The CDR3 is 15 amino acids. CDR1 and CDR2 (germline): LNHNV, YYDKDF (reference sequence). Written as DNA, the CDR3 is TGTGCCACCAGCAGACCGGGACTACAATACAATGAGCAGTTCTTC. It codes for CATSRPGLQYNEQFF.

The J gene is TRBJ1-1, the V gene TRBV6-5; 7 bases are shared with TRBD1. J was trimmed by 5 bases and V by 8 bases; bases with no gene match: 11. In germline, CDR1 is MNHEY, CDR2 SVGAGI. The CDR3 extends over 14 amino acids. The CDR3 sequence is CASRYIRGFTEAFF. CDR3 DNA: TGTGCCAGCCGCTACATCAGGGGGTTTACTGAAGCTTTCTTT.